This T cell receptor beta chain was identified during a study of OX40 agonist ivuxolimab in advanced cancers. As for the study in general: Patient treatment consisted of intravenous ivuxolimab administration every 2 weeks at 0.01 to 10 mg/kg. Patients undergoing dose escalation presented with hepatocellular carcinoma, melanoma, renal cell or head and neck cancer. Study-wide results and limits: CD4+ T cells averaged fewer expanded clones than CD8+ T cells. Clonal expansion was seen in CD4+ and CD8+ blood T cells by week 6 at 0.1 to 3.0 mg/kg.

Assay: immunoSEQ multiplex PCR; the TCRdb copy retains only in-frame clones and omits some. Here the sample spans around 70,000 clones, 80% to 85% being singletons. This clone was detected once. Its specificity is not known. Germline V gene lookup returns CDR1 MNHEY and CDR2 SMNVEV (reference sequence). V was trimmed by 0 bases and J by 10 bases, leaving 13 bases between them. The CDR3 contains 15 residues. The sample here was CD4+ or CD8+ T cells sorted from blood, taken in a trial of the OX40 agonist ivuxolimab. The receptor was derived from an adult with an advanced solid tumor such as melanoma, head and neck, liver or kidney cancer. The chain carries TRBV27 and TRBJ1-6; maybe TRBD1 (6 bases). CDR3 in DNA: TGTGCCAGCAGTTTATCGAGCAGGGGATTCTCACCCCTCCACTTT. Protein: CASSLSSRGFSPLHF.